Given below is one TCR beta chain in context. V lost 0 bases and J 2 bases, leaving 14 bases between the germline ends. CDR3 length: 16 residues. Germline V lookup: CDR1 MNHEY, CDR2 SMNVEV (reference sequence). This specimen belongs to a study of technical replicates of blood from a handful of donors. Generated by immunoSEQ multiplex PCR, the TCRdb table keeps only in-frame clones and is missing some. The data hold approximately 69,000 clones, with 95% to 97% observed a single time. The receptor was isolated from a human donor in good health. The sample comprised T cells isolated from PBMCs. The chain links TRBV27 to TRBJ2-7; D may be TRBD2 (7 bases). DNA for the CDR3: TGTGCCAGCAGTTTATCGGGGGGGGGCCTAACCTACGAGCAGTACTTC. Translation gives CASSLSGGGLTYEQYF.